The T cell receptor beta chain under discussion was sequenced for a study of Graves' ophthalmopathy and Graves' hyperthyroidism. In the study overall: Peripheral blood sampling preceded any treatment and occurred at initial diagnosis.

This clonotype was counted many times. CDR3 regions of TCR beta were amplified from RNA transcripts. Amplification began with first-round RT-PCR using HTBI primers, then second-round multiplex PCR was performed. TCRdb redid the calling of the multiplex PCR reads with MiXCR, one entry per CDR3 protein. The table shows 57,000 or so distinct CDR3 sequences, with less than 55% occurring only once. V gave up 8 bases and J gave up 1 base; unmatched junction bases: 20. Germline values: CDR1 SGHVS, CDR2 FQNEAQ. The CDR3 covers 19 residues. Source material: peripheral blood. The chain uses TRBV7-8 and TRBJ2-1; 7 bases are shared with TRBD2. The receptor comes from an adult woman with Graves' ophthalmopathy. For the CDR3, the DNA is TGTGCCAGCCAAAGCGGGCTAGCGGTCCCCCGAGGGTCCTACAATGAGCAGTTCTTC. This encodes CASQSGLAVPRGSYNEQFF.